One and the same sample provided the 21 T cell receptor beta chains below, sequenced in a study of blood T cell repertoires in COVID-19. The table came from immunoSEQ multiplex PCR; TCRdb's copy has only in-frame clones and leaves some out. Of approximately 210,000 clones detected, about nine tenths appear once; the ten largest clones hold about 4.8%. Sequenced input: peripheral blood. These receptors came from a middle-aged woman with acute or convalescent COVID-19.

The chain is built from TRBV19 and TRBJ1-4; TRBD1 might be the D (6 bases). Trimming shortened V by 5 bases and J by 6 bases, and 16 bases separated the two germline ends. The CDR3 spans 15 residues. Germline loops: CDR1 LNHDA, CDR2 SQIVND (reference sequence). CDR3 protein: CASSLKTGSHEKLFF. The DNA for the CDR3 is TGTGCCAGTAGTCTAAAGACAGGCTCTCATGAAAAACTGTTTTTT.

The J gene is TRBJ1-1, the V gene TRBV15; D possibly corresponds to TRBD1 (6 bases). Germline CDR1 is LNHNV and CDR2 is YYDKDF (reference sequence). The germline V and J ends were trimmed by 3 bases and 4 bases, with 9 bases remaining between them. This CDR3 has 13 residues. CDR3: CATSRETGTEAFF. The CDR3 DNA follows: TGTGCCACCAGCAGGGAGACAGGCACTGAAGCTTTCTTT.

The rearrangement joins TRBV11-2 to TRBJ2-5; D unclear. Trimming pared 1 base from V and 4 bases from J, leaving 13 bases between. The CDR3 length is 15 residues. Germline V gives CDR1 SGHAT, CDR2 FQNNGV. CDR3 bases: TGTGCCAGCAGCTTAGGTTATCCAGGTTCAGAGACCCAGTACTTC. Encoded protein: CASSLGYPGSETQYF.

The table lists this clone with a count of one. The chain links TRBV2 to TRBJ2-7; no reliable D call. This CDR3 spans 14 amino acids. Deletions cut 0 bases from V and 5 bases from J, with 11 bases between. Germline CDR1 SNHLY, CDR2 FYNNEI. CDR3 in amino acids: CASSEALYLNEQYV. The CDR3 DNA is TGTGCCAGCAGTGAAGCCCTTTACCTAAACGAGCAGTACGTC.

Here the CDR3 reads CASSPGRSYNSPLHF. In DNA, the CDR3 is TGTGCCAGCAGCCCAGGGCGGTCCTATAATTCACCCCTCCACTTT. The V and J genes are TRBV5-5 and TRBJ1-6; possibly TRBD1 for D (5 bases). V was pared by 4 bases and J by 1 base, with 9 bases between. Germline values: CDR1 SGHKS, CDR2 YYEKEE (reference sequence). The CDR3 is 15 amino acids.

The genes are TRBV7-2 and TRBJ1-3, with 11 bases that match TRBD1. CDR3 length: 15 residues. In germline, CDR1 is SGHTA, CDR2 FQGNSA. J gave up 4 bases and V 1 base, and 0 bases lay outside the gene matches. CDR3 in DNA: TGTGCCAGCAGCTTAGGGACAGGGGGCGGAAACACCATATATTTT. Its translation is CASSLGTGGGNTIYF.

This clone occurred once. V and J are TRBV3-1 (or the pseudogene TRBV3-2) and TRBJ1-5; D call uncertain. The CDR3 totals 12 residues. Trimming took 4 bases from V and 4 from J, leaving 5 bases between them. CDR1 and CDR2 (germline): LGHDT, YNNKEL (reference sequence). The CDR3 loop reads CASSLNNQPQHF. In DNA, the CDR3 is TGTGCCAGCAGCCTTAATAATCAGCCCCAGCATTTT.

A single count supports this clone. The CDR3 spells CASSLGEGDQYF. The CDR3 coding sequence is TGCGCCAGCAGCTTAGGGGAAGGGGACCAGTACTTC. The chain combines TRBV5-1 with TRBJ2-5; possibly TRBD1 for D (5 bases). V was pared by 2 bases and J by 10 bases, with 12 bases between. Germline V gives CDR1 SGHRS, CDR2 YFSETQ. The CDR3 is 12 residues long.

CDR3: CASSGVAEYGYTF. DNA of the CDR3: TGTGCCAGCAGCGGGGTGGCGGAATATGGCTACACCTTC. This chain links TRBV12-3 or TRBV12-4 with TRBJ1-2; D is unresolved. Between the trimmed V and J ends, which lost 6 bases and 5 bases, there was a span of 13 bases. The CDR3 is 13 residues long.

The rearrangement joins TRBV18 to TRBJ2-7; 9 bases match TRBD1. Germline lookup yields CDR1 KGHSH and CDR2 LQKENI. The CDR3 runs to 15 residues. J gave up 2 bases and V 4 bases, and 6 bases lay outside the gene matches. The CDR3 DNA follows: TGTGCCAGCTCACGACCGGGACAGGGTACCTACGAGCAGTACGTC. Amino acids: CASSRPGQGTYEQYV.

This chain links TRBV24-1 with TRBJ2-1; D possibly corresponds to TRBD1 (5 bases). Trimming took off 6 bases at V and 5 bases at J, with 10 bases between the two ends. CDR1 KGHDR and CDR2 SFDVKD come from the germline V gene. The CDR3 consists of 13 residues. This CDR3 is CATSYDSDNEQFF. DNA of the CDR3: TGTGCCACCAGTTACGACAGTGACAATGAGCAGTTCTTC.

The CDR3 nucleotides read TGCGCCAGCAAAGGCCCGGGAAGCACTGAAGCTTTCTTT. This sequence encodes CASKGPGSTEAFF. The V gene is TRBV10-1, the J gene TRBJ1-1; D gene uncertain. V was shortened by 7 bases and J by 4 bases, with 13 bases between the two germline ends. Germline V lookup: CDR1 WNHNN, CDR2 SYGVQD (reference sequence). CDR3 size: 13 residues.

This clone came up a few times. V is TRBV3-1 (or the pseudogene TRBV3-2) and J is TRBJ1-2, with D perhaps matching TRBD1 (6 bases). The CDR3 contains 16 residues. The V end lost 0 bases, the J end lost 4 bases, and 15 bases lay between the germline ends. Per germline, CDR1 LGHDT and CDR2 YNNKEL (reference sequence). CDR3 coding DNA: TGTGCCAGCAGCCAAGATCCGGCTGGACAGTTCTATGGCTACACCTTC. As protein: CASSQDPAGQFYGYTF.

The J gene is TRBJ1-1, the V gene TRBV6-5; 9 bases align to TRBD1. V lost 7 bases, J lost 5 bases, and 8 bases stayed unmatched. From germline, CDR1 is MNHEY and CDR2 SVGAGI. The length of the CDR3 is 14 residues. CDR3 coding DNA: TGTGCCAGCAACTTGGACAGGGGAGGGACTGAAGCTTTCTTT. Its protein product is CASNLDRGGTEAFF.

This chain uses TRBV5-6 with TRBJ2-5; 12 nucleotides agree with TRBD2. J lost 0 bases, V lost 2 bases, and 8 bases had no gene match. The CDR3 runs to 18 residues. The V gene's germline CDR1 is SGHDT and CDR2 YYEEEE. CDR3 in DNA: TGTGCCAGCAGCTTAAAAACTAGCGGGGGGACCTACCAAGAGACCCAGTACTTC. It specifies CASSLKTSGGTYQETQYF.

V is TRBV11-2 and J is TRBJ1-1; 7 bases are shared with TRBD1. V dropped 8 bases and J dropped 4; count of bases not matched to a gene: 7. The CDR3 consists of 13 residues. Germline V gene lookup returns CDR1 SGHAT and CDR2 FQNNGV. CDR3 sequence (DNA): TGTGCCAGCGGACGACAGGGCGGCACTGAAGCTTTCTTT. Protein sequence: CASGRQGGTEAFF.

This CDR3 is CASSYQAGGEQYV. The DNA of the CDR3 is TGTGCCAGCAGTTACCAGGCAGGGGGCGAGCAGTACGTC. The chain is built from TRBV6-5 and TRBJ2-7; 7 bases match TRBD1. The CDR3 length is 13 residues. Germline CDR1 MNHEY, CDR2 SVGAGI. V was clipped by 2 bases and J by 6 bases; unmatched bases: 4.

The chain links TRBV27 to TRBJ1-6; 8 nucleotides line up with TRBD1. CDR1 is MNHEY and CDR2 is SMNVEV in the germline V gene (reference sequence). V was clipped by 3 bases and J by 11 bases; unmatched bases: 15. The CDR3 contains 17 residues. The CDR3 sequence is CASSFSGITGGVTPLHF. CDR3 coding DNA: TGTGCCAGCAGTTTCTCGGGGATAACAGGGGGAGTTACACCCCTCCACTTT.

V and J are TRBV5-1 and TRBJ1-2; 9 positions match TRBD1. CDR3 length equals 15 residues. Trimming at V came to 3 bases and at J to 5 bases, leaving 8 bases not matched to a gene. The germline CDR1 and CDR2 sequences are SGHRS and YFSETQ. The chain's CDR3 is CASSYKDRGGYGYTF. CDR3 nucleotides: TGCGCCAGCAGCTATAAGGACAGGGGAGGGTATGGCTACACCTTC.

The chain uses TRBV2 and TRBJ1-5; D ambiguous. The V gene lost 3 bases and the J gene lost 5 bases, with 5 bases spanning the gap. The CDR3 is made up of 12 amino acids. Looked up from germline, CDR1 is SNHLY and CDR2 is FYNNEI. The CDR3 region has the DNA TGTGCCAGCAGTGACAGGCATCAGCCCCAGCATTTT. Translated, it gives CASSDRHQPQHF.

V usage is TRBV2 and J usage is TRBJ1-4; the match to TRBD1 covers 8 bases. V lost 7 bases and J lost 6; bases outside the gene matches: 10. Germline V CDR1 and CDR2: SNHLY, FYNNEI. This CDR3 has 15 amino acids. CDR3 in DNA: TGTGCCAGCAATCCCCTACAGGGGGGCGATGAAAAACTGTTTTTT. It translates to CASNPLQGGDEKLFF.